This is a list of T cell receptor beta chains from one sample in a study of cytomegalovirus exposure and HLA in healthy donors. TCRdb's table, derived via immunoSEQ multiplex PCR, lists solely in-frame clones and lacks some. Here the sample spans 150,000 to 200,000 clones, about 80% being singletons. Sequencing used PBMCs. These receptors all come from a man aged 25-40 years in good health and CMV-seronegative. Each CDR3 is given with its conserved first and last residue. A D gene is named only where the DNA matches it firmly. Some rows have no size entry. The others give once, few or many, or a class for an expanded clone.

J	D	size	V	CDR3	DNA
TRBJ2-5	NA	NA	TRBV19	CASSIKWDRGETQYF	TGTGCCAGTAGTATTAAGTGGGATAGGGGAGAGACCCAGTACTTC
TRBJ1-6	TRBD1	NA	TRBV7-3	CASSPGGTNSPLHF	TGTGCCAGCAGCCCAGGGGGGACTAATTCACCCCTCCACTTT
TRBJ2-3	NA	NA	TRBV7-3	CASSAAGDYGTQYF	TGTGCCAGCAGCGCGGCAGGGGATTATGGTACGCAGTATTTT
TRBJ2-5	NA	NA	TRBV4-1	CASSQRETQYF	TGCGCCAGCAGCCAACGTGAGACCCAGTACTTC
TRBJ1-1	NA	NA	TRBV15	CATSRELGATEAFF	TGTGCCACCAGCAGAGAGCTGGGGGCGACTGAAGCTTTCTTT
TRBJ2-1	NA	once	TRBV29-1	CSATPGLADNEQFF	TGCAGCGCCACCCCAGGGTTGGCAGACAATGAGCAGTTCTTC
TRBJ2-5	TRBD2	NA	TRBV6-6	CASSYLGLALQETQYF	TGTGCCAGCAGTTACTTGGGACTAGCTCTTCAAGAGACCCAGTACTTC
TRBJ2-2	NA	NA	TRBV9	CASSVASSVGGELFF	TGTGCCAGCAGCGTAGCGTCTAGCGTCGGCGGGGAGCTGTTTTTT
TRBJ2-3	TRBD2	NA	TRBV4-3	CASSQGLAGGPTDTQYF	TGCGCCAGCAGCCAAGGGCTAGCGGGGGGACCCACAGATACGCAGTATTTT
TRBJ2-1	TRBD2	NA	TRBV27	CASFSSGRADQFF	TGTGCCAGCTTTTCTAGCGGGAGGGCCGATCAGTTCTTC
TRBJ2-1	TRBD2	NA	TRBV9	CASSVGTSGANEQFF	TGTGCCAGCAGCGTAGGGACTAGCGGGGCTAATGAGCAGTTCTTC
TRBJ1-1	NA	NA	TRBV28	CASSLSLGVSTEAFF	TGTGCCAGCAGTTTATCGTTGGGAGTAAGCACTGAAGCTTTCTTT
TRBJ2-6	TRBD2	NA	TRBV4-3	CASSPGRGGGDGANVLTF	TGCGCCAGCAGCCCAGGGAGGGGTGGGGGGGATGGGGCCAACGTCCTGACTTTC
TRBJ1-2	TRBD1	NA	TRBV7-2	CASSSRRQGERDGYTF	TGTGCCAGCAGCTCACGAAGACAGGGGGAAAGGGATGGCTACACCTTC
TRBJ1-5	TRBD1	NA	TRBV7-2	CASSLASGSTGGQPQHF	TGTGCCAGCAGCTTAGCGTCGGGATCGACAGGGGGACAGCCCCAGCATTTT